This TCR beta chain was identified during a study of beta chain features in type 1 diabetes. The whole isolated RNA underwent reverse transcription, so sequencing captured expressed TCRB transcripts. The assay was immunoSEQ multiplex PCR, and TCRdb's table has in-frame clones only and misses some. The data show under 950,000 clones, with 15% to 20% seen just once and around 0.02% held by the top ten. CDR1 is LGHNA, CDR2 YNFKEQ, per germline. The CDR3 contains 14 residues. Trimming took 6 bases from V and 6 from J, leaving 14 bases between them. The gene calls are TRBV4-2 and TRBJ2-2; no reliable D call. The source material was naive CD4+ T cells from blood. This TCR was sampled from a woman between 18 and 30 years old in good health. CDR3 sequence reads: CASRPDLGPGELFF. The CDR3 coding sequence is TGTGCCAGCAGGCCCGATCTAGGGCCCGGGGAGCTGTTTTTT.